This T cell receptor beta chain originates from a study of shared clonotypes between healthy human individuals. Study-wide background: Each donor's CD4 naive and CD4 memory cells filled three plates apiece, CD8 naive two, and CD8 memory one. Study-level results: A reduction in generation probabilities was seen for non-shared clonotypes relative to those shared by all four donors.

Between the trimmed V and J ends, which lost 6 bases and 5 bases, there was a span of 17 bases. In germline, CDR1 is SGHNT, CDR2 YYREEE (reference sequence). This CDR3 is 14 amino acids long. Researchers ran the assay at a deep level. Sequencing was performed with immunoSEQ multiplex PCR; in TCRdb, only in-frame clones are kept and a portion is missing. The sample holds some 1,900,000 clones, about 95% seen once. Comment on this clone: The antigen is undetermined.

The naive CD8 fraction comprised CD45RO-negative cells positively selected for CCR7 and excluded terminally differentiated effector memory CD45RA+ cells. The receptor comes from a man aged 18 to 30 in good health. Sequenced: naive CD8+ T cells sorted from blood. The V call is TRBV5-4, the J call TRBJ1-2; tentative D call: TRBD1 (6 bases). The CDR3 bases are TGTGCCAGCACCCCGTCGGGGGGGGCTTATGGCTACACCTTC. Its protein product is CASTPSGGAYGYTF.